The source of this TCR beta chain is a study of T-cell memory formation after mild COVID-19. Study-wide context: Largely donor-specific TCR clusters were found.

UMIs and sample barcodes were carried by the TCR alpha and TCR beta cDNA libraries that 5'RACE produced using constant-segment primers. MiXCR, run by TCRdb on the 5' RACE reads, gives a single entry per CDR3 protein. The table has under 250,000 distinct CDR3 sequences, over 15% seen once. The CDR3 is 13 residues long. Trimming took 7 bases from V and 3 from J, leaving 13 bases between them. The V gene's germline CDR1 is MNHEY and CDR2 SVGEGT. This clonotype was found a few times. V gene TRBV6-2 or TRBV6-3 combines with J gene TRBJ2-7, with D perhaps matching TRBD2 (6 bases). This clonotype originated in an adult woman who had mild COVID-19 (a few samples of this study predate the infection). Cell type and time point are not known. Material for sequencing was PBMCs or a T cell subset sorted from them (not recorded which). In nucleotides, the CDR3 is TGTGCCAGCAAGGGGACTGACCGCTACGAGCAGTACTTC. Translating gives CASKGTDRYEQYF.